This passage covers 10 T cell receptor beta chains from one sample sequenced in a study of cytomegalovirus exposure and HLA in healthy donors. The PCR had 60 Vbeta and 13 Jbeta primers. Measured with immunoSEQ multiplex PCR; TCRdb has only the in-frame clones, and not every one. The sample yields approximately 180,000 clones, approximately 85% seen once. The sequencing input was PBMCs. The origin of the receptors is a man younger than 30 in good health and CMV-seronegative.

The chain couples TRBV4-1 to TRBJ2-1, with a possible D match to TRBD2 (6 bases). V dropped 4 bases and J dropped 7 bases, with 11 bases sitting between them. Germline CDR1 and CDR2: MGHRA and YSYEKL. The CDR3 length is 13 residues. CDR3 loop: CASSRRLVNEQFF. CDR3 bases: TGCGCCAGCAGCCGGAGACTAGTAAATGAGCAGTTCTTC.

The chain links TRBV7-2 to TRBJ2-1; 8 bases line up with TRBD2. The germline V gene has CDR1 SGHTA and CDR2 FQGNSA. V shed 5 bases, J shed 6 bases, and the junction held 12 bases outside the gene matches. The CDR3 has 16 amino acids. The CDR3: CASSVMPSGLTNEQFF. CDR3 bases: TGTGCCAGCAGCGTTATGCCTAGCGGGCTGACCAATGAGCAGTTCTTC.

This sequence joins TRBV29-1 and TRBJ2-5; perhaps D is TRBD1 or TRBD2 (5 bases each). The DNA end is a closer match to TRBJ2-7, so the J assignment may be wrong. The CDR3 totals 14 residues. The V gene's germline CDR1 is SQVTM and CDR2 ANQGSEA. CDR3 coding DNA: TGCAGCGCCGAGGGACCGGGTCAGGACTACGAGCAGTACTTC. Amino acids: CSAEGPGQDYEQYF.

V usage is TRBV27 and J usage is TRBJ2-3; 8 bases match TRBD1. Looked up from germline, CDR1 is MNHEY and CDR2 is SMNVEV (reference sequence). The CDR3 sequence is 15 residues long. With 2 bases clipped from V and 0 bases from J, the junction kept 1 base outside the gene matches. For the CDR3, the DNA is TGTGCCAGCAGTTTAGGACAGGGTAGCACAGATACGCAGTATTTT. It is translated as CASSLGQGSTDTQYF.

The genes are TRBV5-1 and TRBJ2-7; 8 nucleotides line up with TRBD1. J was trimmed by 5 bases and V by 6 bases; bases with no gene match: 7. The CDR3 extends over 13 amino acids. Germline values: CDR1 SGHRS, CDR2 YFSETQ. This chain's CDR3 is CASTPQGAHEQYF. In nucleotides, the CDR3 is TGCGCCAGCACCCCCCAGGGGGCACACGAGCAGTACTTC.

The rearrangement joins TRBV10-3 to TRBJ2-1, with 9 bases matching TRBD1. The CDR3 spans 15 residues. Losses at the gene ends were 6 bases for V and 0 bases for J; bases not matched to a gene: 3. In germline, CDR1 is ENHRY, CDR2 SYGVKD. The CDR3 loop is CAIRRQGDSYNEQFF. DNA of the CDR3: TGTGCCATCAGAAGACAGGGGGACTCCTACAATGAGCAGTTCTTC.

The rearrangement joins TRBV6-5 to TRBJ1-6; 9 nucleotides align to TRBD1. CDR1 and CDR2 from the germline V gene are MNHEY and SVGAGI. Trimming removed 4 bases from V and 10 bases from J; junction bases left unmatched: 11. This CDR3 has 16 amino acids. In DNA, the CDR3 is TGTGCCAGCAGTTTGAACCGGGACAGGGCCGGGTCACCCCTCCACTTT. It translates to CASSLNRDRAGSPLHF.

This chain connects TRBV5-4 to TRBJ2-7, with 8 bases that match TRBD1. The CDR3 extends over 15 amino acids. Germline V gives CDR1 SGHNT, CDR2 YYREEE (reference sequence). Unmatched junction bases numbered 11, after V lost 3 bases and J lost 6 bases. In DNA form, the CDR3 reads TGTGCCAGCAGCTCCAAAGGGACAGGCGGCGCCGAGCAGTACTTC. The encoded protein is CASSSKGTGGAEQYF.

As concerns this clone: Other DNA variants within this sample encode the same CDR3. CDR3 in amino acids: CASSLGQGAHNEQFF. CDR3 coding DNA: TGCGCCAGCAGCTTGGGGCAGGGGGCCCACAATGAGCAGTTCTTC. The chain employs TRBV5-1 and TRBJ2-1, with 8 bases fitting TRBD1. Unmatched junction bases numbered 4, after V lost 0 bases and J lost 5 bases. The CDR3 contains 15 residues. In germline, CDR1 is SGHRS, CDR2 YFSETQ.

The gene calls are TRBV5-4 and TRBJ1-1; the D gene is possibly TRBD1 (5 bases). Trimming shortened V by 2 bases and J by 13 bases, and 15 bases separated the two germline ends. The germline gives CDR1 SGHNT, CDR2 YYREEE (reference sequence). The CDR3 length is 12 residues. DNA of the CDR3: TGTGCCAGCAGCTTTGAAAGGGGATTGGGTTTCTTT. Its protein is CASSFERGLGFF.